This entry lists 32 T cell receptor beta chains sequenced from one sample in a study of T cells in Graves' hyperthyroidism and ophthalmopathy. Amplification of TCR beta CDR3 regions used RNA as the template. Initially, a first-round RT-PCR of the TCR CDR3 employed the HTBI primer set. Using its own MiXCR run on the multiplex PCR reads, TCRdb lists one record per CDR3 protein. Here the sample spans roughly 510,000 distinct CDR3 sequences, about a fifth being singletons. The specimen was blood. These receptors all stem from a man aged 18-30 years with Graves' hyperthyroidism.

This clonotype was observed at least ten times. The rearrangement links TRBV7-2 to TRBJ1-3, with a possible D match to TRBD1 (5 bases). Per germline, CDR1 SGHTA and CDR2 FQGNSA. V lost 5 bases to trimming and J lost 7 bases, with 12 bases between them. This CDR3 has 13 residues. CDR3 nucleotide sequence: TGTGCCAGCAGCCAGGACATAGCGAACACCATATATTTT. Its protein product is CASSQDIANTIYF.

This rearrangement joins TRBV4-1 to TRBJ1-5; D remains unclear. CDR3 length equals 16 residues. The germline CDR1 and CDR2 sequences are MGHRA and YSYEKL. V lost 1 base, J lost 4 bases, and 14 bases lay in between. As DNA, the CDR3 is TGCGCCAGCAGCCAAGTTCCCGGTGCCGGGAATCAGCCCCAGCATTTT. This codes for CASSQVPGAGNQPQHF.

There are many counts of this clonotype. V is TRBV19 and J is TRBJ1-2; no reliable D call. In germline, CDR1 is LNHDA, CDR2 SQIVND (reference sequence). The CDR3 covers 14 residues. The ends were cut back, 4 bases at V and 7 bases at J, with 16 bases in the middle. The CDR3 DNA reads TGTGCCAGTAGTAAGACACCAGAGATAGTTGGCTACACCTTC. It yields the protein CASSKTPEIVGYTF.

Regarding this clonotype: Here the CDR3 omits its conserved ending phenylalanine or tryptophan, so a read error is the likely source. The DNA is left out, because the CDR3 cannot be placed on it with certainty; the CDR3 is given as TCRdb lists it. The V gene is TRBV12-3 or TRBV12-4, the J gene TRBJ1-1. The CDR3 spans 13 amino acids, including both terminal residues. The CDR3: CASSLAENTEAFA.

This chain connects TRBV28 to TRBJ1-5, with no clear D. CDR1 and CDR2 (germline): MDHEN, SYDVKM. The CDR3 sequence is 16 residues long. Trimming removed 6 bases at V and 1 base at J, with 16 bases between. The CDR3 loop is CASSPVLRASNQPQHF. CDR3 nucleotides: TGTGCCAGCAGCCCCGTTTTGAGGGCGAGCAATCAGCCCCAGCATTTT. Full variable domain (remainder filled in from reference TRBV28 and TRBJ1-5): DVKVTQSSRYLVKRTGEKVFLECVQDMDHENMFWYRQDPGLGLRLIYFSYDVKMKEKGDIPEGYSVSREKKERFSLILESASTNQTSMYLCASSPVLRASNQPQHFGDGTRLSIL.

The chain joins TRBV10-1 to TRBJ2-7; D is undetermined. This CDR3 spans 13 amino acids. Trimming took 11 bases from V and 5 from J, leaving 19 bases between them. Looked up from germline, CDR1 is WNHNN and CDR2 is SYGVQD (reference sequence). The CDR3 reads CAPHSRGNHEQYF. The CDR3 nucleotides read TGCGCCCCTCACTCCAGAGGCAATCACGAGCAGTACTTC.

The J gene is TRBJ1-5, the V gene TRBV12-3 or TRBV12-4; D is possibly TRBD1 (5 bases). The CDR3 length is 14 residues. Deletions cut 2 bases from V and 6 bases from J, with 11 bases between. CDR3 sequence reads: CASSLSQGRQPQHF. In DNA form, the CDR3 reads TGTGCCAGCAGTTTATCGCAGGGCCGTCAGCCCCAGCATTTT.

In this sample, this clonotype turned up many times. This sequence joins TRBV11-2 and TRBJ1-1; D gene unclear. Trimming took off 4 bases at V and 6 bases at J, with 6 bases between the two ends. The length of the CDR3 is 11 residues. From germline, CDR1 is SGHAT and CDR2 FQNNGV. CDR3 nucleotides: TGTGCCAGCAGCTCCCAGGCTGAAGCTTTCTTT. This sequence encodes CASSSQAEAFF.

This clonotype has ten or more counts. V is TRBV9 and J is TRBJ1-2, with a weak D call TRBD1 (5 bases). The CDR3 consists of 14 residues. The germline V gene encodes CDR1 SGDLS and CDR2 YYNGEE. Trimming stripped 2 bases from V and 0 bases from J, with 8 bases between. CDR3 in DNA: TGTGCCAGCAGCGTGGGGGGTACTAACTATGGCTACACCTTC. Protein: CASSVGGTNYGYTF.

This clonotype was found many times. The CDR3 region is CASSLPTGLGSEAFF. In nucleotides, the CDR3 is TGCGCCAGCAGTTTACCGACAGGGTTGGGATCTGAAGCTTTCTTT. The chain carries TRBV5-1 and TRBJ1-1; 7 bases line up with TRBD1. CDR1 and CDR2 from the germline V gene are SGHRS and YFSETQ. This CDR3 has 15 residues. Trimming took 5 bases from V and 6 from J; bases not matched to a gene: 13.

Ten or more counts support this clonotype. This sequence joins TRBV6-1 and TRBJ2-7, with D uncertain. This CDR3 comprises 14 residues. Germline CDR1 MNHNS, CDR2 SASEGT. With 5 bases removed from V and 5 bases from J, the gap between germline ends came to 16 bases. The CDR3 region has the DNA TGTGCCAGCAGTCCCGGGTCCCCAAGTAACGAGCAGTACTTC. This encodes CASSPGSPSNEQYF.

The J gene is TRBJ1-5, the V gene TRBV24-1; D may be TRBD1 (5 bases). Between the trimmed V and J ends, which lost 5 bases and 5 bases, there was a span of 12 bases. The CDR3 runs 14 residues. The V gene's germline CDR1 is KGHDR and CDR2 SFDVKD. The CDR3, as DNA: TGTGCCACCAGTGGCACAACGACAGATCAGCCCCAGCATTTT. Its protein is CATSGTTTDQPQHF.

This clonotype was detected many times. One base away lies a much larger clone, so this may be a sequencing read error. The V call is TRBV12-3 or TRBV12-4, the J call TRBJ2-7, with TRBD1 matching over 7 bases. The CDR3 covers 12 residues. V was clipped by 6 bases and J by 5 bases; unmatched bases: 4. This CDR3 reads CASRTGSHEQYF. The CDR3 coding sequence is TGTGCCAGCAGGACAGGGTCCCACGAGCAGTACTTC.

This chain links TRBV7-8 with TRBJ2-7; 9 positions agree with TRBD2. Germline assignment: CDR1 SGHVS and CDR2 FQNEAQ. With V trimmed by 0 bases and J by 5 bases, 5 bases remained unmatched. The CDR3 runs 15 residues. This CDR3 reads CASSLASGSIDEQYF. In DNA form, the CDR3 reads TGTGCCAGCAGCTTAGCTAGCGGGAGTATCGACGAGCAGTACTTC.

This clonotype appeared many times. The V gene is TRBV29-1, the J gene TRBJ2-4; the D gene is possibly TRBD2 (5 bases). The V and J ends lost 7 bases and 2 bases respectively, with 12 bases between them. Germline lookup yields CDR1 SQVTM and CDR2 ANQGSEA. CDR3 length: 13 amino acids. The CDR3 reads CSGGGGTKNIQYF. DNA of the CDR3: TGCAGCGGGGGTGGAGGTACCAAAAACATTCAGTACTTC.

The chain couples TRBV28 to TRBJ2-5; the D is unclear. CDR1 MDHEN and CDR2 SYDVKM come from the germline V gene. The CDR3 loop spans 13 amino acids. V lost 6 bases and J lost 1, with 9 bases in between. CDR3 region: CASRRFFQETQYF. The DNA for the CDR3 is TGTGCCAGCAGAAGGTTCTTCCAAGAGACCCAGTACTTC.

This clonotype was counted between two and nine times. One end of the junction is discordant with germline, which a read error may explain. The V call is TRBV11-1, the J call TRBJ1-3, with D uncertain. The CDR3 extends over 17 amino acids. The germline CDR1 and CDR2 sequences are SGHAT and FQDESV (reference sequence). The DNA of the CDR3 is TGTGCCAGCAGCATAGCCCGTAACACCTACTCTGGAAACACCATATATTTT. Translated, it gives CASSIARNTYSGNTIYF.

This CDR3 reads CSASGRREYEQYF. CDR3 nucleotide sequence: TGCAGTGCTAGTGGGCGGAGAGAGTACGAGCAGTACTTC. The chain recombines TRBV20-1 with TRBJ2-7; D not certain. Looked up from germline, CDR1 is DFQATT and CDR2 is SNEGSKA (reference sequence). There are 13 residues in the CDR3. Trimming pared 3 bases from V and 4 bases from J, leaving 13 bases between.

This clonotype was observed many times. The genes are TRBV2 and TRBJ1-5; D not resolved. This CDR3 comprises 15 residues. The ends were cut back, 3 bases at V and 2 bases at J, with 11 bases in the middle. Germline V gives CDR1 SNHLY, CDR2 FYNNEI. DNA of the CDR3: TGTGCCAGCAGTGAGTTAGGGTATGGCAATCAGCCCCAGCATTTT. As protein: CASSELGYGNQPQHF.

This clonotype was seen ten or more times. This sequence joins TRBV2 and TRBJ2-5; D not resolved. Looked up from germline, CDR1 is SNHLY and CDR2 is FYNNEI. The V end lost 2 bases, the J end lost 5 bases, and 3 bases lay between the germline ends. The CDR3 length is 11 residues. Written as DNA, the CDR3 is TGTGCCAGCAGTGAACTGGAGACCCAGTACTTC. It codes for CASSELETQYF.

This clonotype was counted at least ten times. V usage is TRBV5-1 and J usage is TRBJ2-7; TRBD1 matches at 7 bases. The CDR3 length is 13 residues. Trimming cost V 4 bases and J 4 bases; bases outside gene matches: 5. Germline V lookup: CDR1 SGHRS, CDR2 YFSETQ. The DNA for the CDR3 is TGCGCCAGCAGCGTGGGACAGCCTTACGAGCAGTACTTC. It codes for CASSVGQPYEQYF. The full variable domain, in which reference TRBV5-1 and TRBJ2-7 provide the parts outside the CDR3, is KAGVTQTPRYLIKTRGQQVTLSCSPISGHRSVSWYQQTPGQGLQFLFEYFSETQRNKGNFPGRFSGRQFSNSRSEMNVSTLELGDSALYLCASSVGQPYEQYFGPGTRLTVT.

This clonotype has a handful of counts. The chain joins TRBV12-3 or TRBV12-4 to TRBJ2-2, with 8 bases identical to TRBD1. The CDR3 is made up of 16 amino acids. V lost 6 bases to trimming and J lost 1 base; unmatched junction nucleotides: 7. In DNA, the CDR3 is TGTGCCAGCAGGCGTACCGGGACAGGGAACACCGGGGAGCTGTTTTTT. The encoded protein is CASRRTGTGNTGELFF.

A note on this clonotype: This could be a read error, since a much larger clone is one nucleotide away. The conserved phenylalanine or tryptophan normally closing the CDR3 is absent here, so this likely arose from a read error. The gene calls are TRBV6-2 or TRBV6-3 and TRBJ2-7; no clear D. Per germline, CDR1 MNHEY and CDR2 SVGEGT. Trimming took 9 bases from V and 3 from J, leaving 15 bases between them. CDR3 size: 13 residues. As DNA, the CDR3 is TGTGCCAGTCAAACCTCTCTTAACTACGAGCAGTACTAC. As protein: CASQTSLNYEQYY.

The genes are TRBV11-2 and TRBJ1-5; D not resolved. The CDR3 runs 13 residues. V lost 3 bases to trimming and J lost 5 bases, with 8 bases between them. Germline CDR1 and CDR2: SGHAT and FQNNGV. The CDR3 loop is CASSLRVDQPQHF. CDR3 in DNA: TGTGCCAGCAGCTTGAGGGTTGATCAGCCCCAGCATTTT.

This clonotype has at least ten counts. V usage is TRBV2 and J usage is TRBJ1-2; 9 nucleotides align to TRBD1. Trimming at V came to 4 bases and at J to 6 bases, leaving 3 bases not matched to a gene. The CDR3 spans 13 residues. Germline CDR1 reads SNHLY; CDR2 reads FYNNEI. CDR3 sequence: CASSGDRAHGYTF. The CDR3 region has the DNA TGTGCCAGCAGTGGGGACAGGGCCCATGGCTACACCTTC.

Many counts were recorded for this clonotype. The V and J genes are TRBV28 and TRBJ2-5; TRBD2 agrees at 7 bases. In germline, CDR1 is MDHEN, CDR2 SYDVKM. The CDR3 is made up of 13 amino acids. Trimming took 6 bases from V and 5 from J; bases not matched to a gene: 6. The CDR3 sequence is CASSPGGPETQYF. The CDR3 DNA follows: TGTGCCAGCAGCCCGGGGGGACCGGAGACCCAGTACTTC.

This clonotype was detected a few times. This chain joins TRBV10-3 and TRBJ2-7; 7 nucleotides agree with TRBD1. The CDR3 covers 13 residues. The V and J ends lost 6 bases and 6 bases, in that order; junction bases with no gene match: 8. Germline V lookup: CDR1 ENHRY, CDR2 SYGVKD. The DNA for the CDR3 is TGTGCCATCAGCGGGACAGCAAGTGGCGAGCAGTACTTC. Amino acid sequence: CAISGTASGEQYF.

This clonotype was counted ten times or more. The chain joins TRBV11-2 to TRBJ2-2; 8 bases map to TRBD1. The germline V gene encodes CDR1 SGHAT and CDR2 FQNNGV. This CDR3 spans 16 amino acids. V trimming: 6 bases; J trimming: 2 bases; junction bases outside the gene matches: 8. The CDR3 sequence is CASRSPGTGNTGELFF. The CDR3 nucleotides are TGTGCCAGCAGATCACCCGGGACAGGCAACACCGGGGAGCTGTTTTTT.

The sample holds a few counts of this clonotype. This chain uses TRBV4-1 with TRBJ1-5; 7 positions match TRBD1. The germline CDR1 and CDR2 sequences are MGHRA and YSYEKL. V shed 4 bases and J 6 bases; nucleotides not matched to a gene: 9. This CDR3 contains 15 residues. The CDR3 is CASSPGQVDGQPQHF. The CDR3 DNA reads as TGCGCCAGCAGCCCCGGACAGGTCGACGGTCAGCCCCAGCATTTT.

This clonotype appeared many times. At one of its ends the junction is not consistent with the germline gene, which may arise from a read error. The V and J genes are TRBV12-3 or TRBV12-4 and TRBJ1-1; D perhaps matches TRBD1 (5 bases). The CDR3 runs to 16 residues. CDR3 nucleotide sequence: TGTGCCAGCAGTCCAGCTAAAGGGGTGGGGAACATTGAAGCTTTCTTT. Protein: CASSPAKGVGNIEAFF.

This clonotype has a count of ten or more. CDR3 residues: CASSARGKENTEAFF. Here the CDR3 DNA reads TGTGCCAGCAGTGCCAGGGGGAAGGAGAACACTGAAGCTTTCTTT. V gene TRBV27 combines with J gene TRBJ1-1; 7 nucleotides match TRBD1. Germline assignment: CDR1 MNHEY and CDR2 SMNVEV (reference sequence). CDR3 length equals 15 residues. With 5 bases clipped from V and 1 base from J, the junction kept 7 bases outside the gene matches.

The chain couples TRBV5-1 to TRBJ2-7, with 9 bases that match TRBD2. V was clipped by 4 bases and J by 0 bases; unmatched bases: 8. CDR3 length: 16 residues. CDR1 and CDR2 (germline): SGHRS, YFSETQ. As DNA, the CDR3 is TGCGCCAGCAGCCTGGTAGCGGGGGCCAGCTCCTACGAGCAGTACTTC. Amino acid sequence: CASSLVAGASSYEQYF.